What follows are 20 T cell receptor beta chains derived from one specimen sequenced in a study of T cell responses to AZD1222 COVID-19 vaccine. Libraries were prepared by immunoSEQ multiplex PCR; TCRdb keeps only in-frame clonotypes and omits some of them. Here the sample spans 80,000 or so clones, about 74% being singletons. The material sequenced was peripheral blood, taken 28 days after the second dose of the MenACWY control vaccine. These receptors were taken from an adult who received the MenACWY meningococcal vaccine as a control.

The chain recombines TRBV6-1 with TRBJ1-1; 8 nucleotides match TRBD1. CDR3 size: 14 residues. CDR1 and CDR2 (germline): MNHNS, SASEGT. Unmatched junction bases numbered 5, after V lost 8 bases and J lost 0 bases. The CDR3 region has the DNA TGTGCCAGCTCCTTGGGACAGGTGAACACTGAAGCTTTCTTT. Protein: CASSLGQVNTEAFF.

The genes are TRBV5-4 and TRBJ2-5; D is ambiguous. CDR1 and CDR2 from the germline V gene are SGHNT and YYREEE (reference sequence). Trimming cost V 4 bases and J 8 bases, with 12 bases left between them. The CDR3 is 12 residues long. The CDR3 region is CASSGPLGTQYF. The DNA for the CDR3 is TGTGCCAGCAGCGGCCCCCTGGGAACCCAGTACTTC.

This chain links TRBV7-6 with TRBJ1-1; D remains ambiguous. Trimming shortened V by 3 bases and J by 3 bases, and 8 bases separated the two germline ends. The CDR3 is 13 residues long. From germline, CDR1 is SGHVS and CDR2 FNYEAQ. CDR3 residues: CASSLNGDTEAFF. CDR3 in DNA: TGTGCCAGCAGCTTGAATGGGGACACTGAAGCTTTCTTT. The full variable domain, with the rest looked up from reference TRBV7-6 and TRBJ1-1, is GAGVSQSPRYKVTKRGQDVALRCDPISGHVSLYWYRQALGQGPEFLTYFNYEAQQDKSGLPNDRFSAERPEGSISTLTIQRTEQRDSAMYRCASSLNGDTEAFFGQGTRLTVV.

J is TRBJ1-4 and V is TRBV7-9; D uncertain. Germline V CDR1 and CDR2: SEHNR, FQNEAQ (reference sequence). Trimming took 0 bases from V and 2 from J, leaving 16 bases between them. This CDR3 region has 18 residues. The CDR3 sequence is CASSLARDLGRTNEKLFF. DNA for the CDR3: TGTGCCAGCAGCTTAGCGCGCGACCTCGGAAGGACTAATGAAAAACTGTTTTTT.

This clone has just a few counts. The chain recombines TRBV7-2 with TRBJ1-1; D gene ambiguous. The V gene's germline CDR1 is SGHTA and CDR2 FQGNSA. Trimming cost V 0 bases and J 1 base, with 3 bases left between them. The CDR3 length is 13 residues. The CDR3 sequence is CASSLAWNTEAFF. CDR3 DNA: TGTGCCAGCAGCTTAGCTTGGAACACTGAAGCTTTCTTT.

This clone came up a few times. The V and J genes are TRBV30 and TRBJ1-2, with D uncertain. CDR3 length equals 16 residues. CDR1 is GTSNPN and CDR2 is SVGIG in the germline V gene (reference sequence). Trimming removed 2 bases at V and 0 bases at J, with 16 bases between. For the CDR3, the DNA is TGTGCCTGGAGTAAAGGTGGAACAGCGACTAACTATGGCTACACCTTC. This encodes CAWSKGGTATNYGYTF.

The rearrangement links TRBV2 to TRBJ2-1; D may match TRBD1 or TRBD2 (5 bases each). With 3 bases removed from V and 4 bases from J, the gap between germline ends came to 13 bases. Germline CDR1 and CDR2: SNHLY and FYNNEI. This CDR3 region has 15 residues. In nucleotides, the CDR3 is TGTGCCAGCAGTGAGAGGGGCGACCCATACAATGAGCAGTTCTTC. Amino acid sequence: CASSERGDPYNEQFF. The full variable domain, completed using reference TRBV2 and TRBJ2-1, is EPEVTQTPSHQVTQMGQEVILRCVPISNHLYFYWYRQILGQKVEFLVSFYNNEISEKSEIFDDQFSVERPDGSNFTLKIRSTKLEDSAMYFCASSERGDPYNEQFFGPGTRLTVL.

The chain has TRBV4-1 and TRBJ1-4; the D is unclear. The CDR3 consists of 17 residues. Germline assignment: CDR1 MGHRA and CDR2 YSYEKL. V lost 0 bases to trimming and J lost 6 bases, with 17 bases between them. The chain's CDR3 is CASSQEMVKTFDEKLFF. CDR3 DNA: TGCGCCAGCAGCCAAGAGATGGTTAAGACATTTGATGAAAAACTGTTTTTT.

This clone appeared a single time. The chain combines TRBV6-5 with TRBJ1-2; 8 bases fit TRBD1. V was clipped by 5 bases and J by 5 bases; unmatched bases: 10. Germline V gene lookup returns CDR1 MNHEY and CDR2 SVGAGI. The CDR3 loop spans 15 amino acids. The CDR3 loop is CASSTGTGRGYGYTF. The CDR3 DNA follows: TGTGCCAGCAGTACCGGGACAGGCCGAGGGTATGGCTACACCTTC.

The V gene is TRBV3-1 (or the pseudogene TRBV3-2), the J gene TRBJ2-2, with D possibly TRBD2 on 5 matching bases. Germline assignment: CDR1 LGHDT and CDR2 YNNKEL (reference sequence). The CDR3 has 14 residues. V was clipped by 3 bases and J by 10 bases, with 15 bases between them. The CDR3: CASSQGKREKELFF. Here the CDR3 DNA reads TGTGCCAGCAGCCAGGGGAAGAGGGAGAAGGAGCTGTTTTTT.

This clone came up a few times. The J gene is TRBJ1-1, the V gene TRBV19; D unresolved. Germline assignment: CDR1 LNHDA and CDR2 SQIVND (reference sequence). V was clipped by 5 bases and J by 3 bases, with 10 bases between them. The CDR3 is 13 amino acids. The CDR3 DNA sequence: TGTGCCAGTAGTTTTGATGGGTACACTGAAGCTTTCTTT. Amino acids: CASSFDGYTEAFF.

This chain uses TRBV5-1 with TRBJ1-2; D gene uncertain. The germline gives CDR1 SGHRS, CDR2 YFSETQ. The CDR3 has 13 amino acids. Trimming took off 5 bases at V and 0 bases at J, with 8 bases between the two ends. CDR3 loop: CASRTDTNYGYTF. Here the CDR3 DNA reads TGCGCCAGCAGAACAGATACTAACTATGGCTACACCTTC.

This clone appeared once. The CDR3 spells CASSSAGVRGTEAFF. CDR3 DNA: TGTGCCAGCAGCTCAGCTGGGGTGAGGGGCACTGAAGCTTTCTTT. This chain joins TRBV7-8 and TRBJ1-1; D might be TRBD1 (5 bases). V was clipped by 4 bases and J by 4 bases, with 16 bases between them. The germline V gene encodes CDR1 SGHVS and CDR2 FQNEAQ. CDR3 length equals 15 residues.

This CDR3 is CASSFALAAFF. CDR3 nucleotide sequence: TGTGCCAGCAGTTTTGCCCTCGCAGCTTTCTTT. V and J are TRBV28 and TRBJ1-1, with unresolved D. Trimming pared 3 bases from V and 10 bases from J, leaving 9 bases between. Looked up from germline, CDR1 is MDHEN and CDR2 is SYDVKM. This CDR3 is 11 amino acids long.

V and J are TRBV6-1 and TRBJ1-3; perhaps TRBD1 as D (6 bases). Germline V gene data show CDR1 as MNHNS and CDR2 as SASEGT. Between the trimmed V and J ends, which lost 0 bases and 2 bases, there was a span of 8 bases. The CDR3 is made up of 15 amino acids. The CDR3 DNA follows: TGTGCCAGCAGTGAAGCCCCAGGGGCTGGAAACACCATATATTTT. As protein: CASSEAPGAGNTIYF.

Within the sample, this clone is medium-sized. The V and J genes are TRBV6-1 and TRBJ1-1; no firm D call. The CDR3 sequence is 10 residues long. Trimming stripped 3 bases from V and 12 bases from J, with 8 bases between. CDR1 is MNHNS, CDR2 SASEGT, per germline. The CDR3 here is CASSERRTFF. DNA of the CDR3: TGTGCCAGCAGTGAGAGGCGGACTTTCTTT.

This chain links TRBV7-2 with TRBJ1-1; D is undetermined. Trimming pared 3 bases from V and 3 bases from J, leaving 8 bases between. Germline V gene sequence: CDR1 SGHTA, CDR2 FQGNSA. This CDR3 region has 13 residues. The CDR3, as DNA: TGTGCCAGCAGCTTCCTGGGCCACACTGAAGCTTTCTTT. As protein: CASSFLGHTEAFF.

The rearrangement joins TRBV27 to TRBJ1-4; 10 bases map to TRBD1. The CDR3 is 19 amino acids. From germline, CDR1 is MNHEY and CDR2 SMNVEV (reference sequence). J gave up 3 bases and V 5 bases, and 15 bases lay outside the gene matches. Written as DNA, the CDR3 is TGTGCCAGCAGTCCTGTCCCGGGACAGGGGATTTTGGCTAATGAAAAACTGTTTTTT. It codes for CASSPVPGQGILANEKLFF.

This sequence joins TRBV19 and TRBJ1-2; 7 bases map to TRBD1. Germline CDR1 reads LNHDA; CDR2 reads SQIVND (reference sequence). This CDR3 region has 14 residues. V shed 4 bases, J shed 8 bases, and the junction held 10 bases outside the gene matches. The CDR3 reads CASSTLQGSRGYTF. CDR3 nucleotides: TGTGCCAGTAGTACCCTACAGGGGTCAAGAGGCTACACCTTC. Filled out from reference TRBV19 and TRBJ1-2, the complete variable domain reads DGGITQSPKYLFRKEGQNVTLSCEQNLNHDAMYWYRQDPGQGLRLIYYSQIVNDFQKGDIAEGYSVSREKKESFPLTVTSAQKNPTAFYLCASSTLQGSRGYTFGSGTRLTVV.

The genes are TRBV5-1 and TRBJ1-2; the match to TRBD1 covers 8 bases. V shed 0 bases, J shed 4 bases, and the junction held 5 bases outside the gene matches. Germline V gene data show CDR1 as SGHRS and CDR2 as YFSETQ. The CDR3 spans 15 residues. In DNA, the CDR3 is TGCGCCAGCAGCTTGGATCAGGGGGCTGCCTATGGCTACACCTTC. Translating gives CASSLDQGAAYGYTF.